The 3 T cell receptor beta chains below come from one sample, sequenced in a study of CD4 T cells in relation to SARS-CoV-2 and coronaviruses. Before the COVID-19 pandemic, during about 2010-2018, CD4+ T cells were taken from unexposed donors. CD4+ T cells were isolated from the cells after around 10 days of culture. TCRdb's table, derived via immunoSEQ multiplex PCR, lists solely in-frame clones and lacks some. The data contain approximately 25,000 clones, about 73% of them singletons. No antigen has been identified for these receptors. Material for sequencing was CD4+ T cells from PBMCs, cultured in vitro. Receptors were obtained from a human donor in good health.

The CDR3 is CASSGYNEQFF. The CDR3 coding sequence is TGTGCCAGCTCGGGATACAATGAGCAGTTCTTC. The V and J genes are TRBV18 and TRBJ2-1; the D is unclear. The germline V gene has CDR1 KGHSH and CDR2 LQKENI. The CDR3 runs to 11 residues. With 6 bases removed from V and 4 bases from J, the gap between germline ends came to 4 bases.

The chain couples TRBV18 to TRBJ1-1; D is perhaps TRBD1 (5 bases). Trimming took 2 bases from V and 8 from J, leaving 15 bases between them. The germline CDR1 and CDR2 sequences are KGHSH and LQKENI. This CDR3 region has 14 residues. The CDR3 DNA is TGTGCCAGCTCACCAGACTCTTGGGGGGGGGAAGCTTTCTTT. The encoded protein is CASSPDSWGGEAFF.

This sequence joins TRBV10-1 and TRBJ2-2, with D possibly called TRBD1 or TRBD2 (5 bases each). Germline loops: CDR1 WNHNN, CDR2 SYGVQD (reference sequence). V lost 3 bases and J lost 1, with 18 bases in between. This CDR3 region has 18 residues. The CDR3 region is CASSEGTRFGQNTGELFF. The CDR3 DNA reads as TGCGCCAGCAGTGAAGGGACCAGGTTTGGTCAGAACACCGGGGAGCTGTTTTTT.